This T cell receptor (beta chain) is from a study of cytomegalovirus exposure and HLA in healthy donors. Study-level information: Membership in the Caucasian-associated ancestry cluster was found for approximately 85% of 300 to 500 genotyped donors.

Both 60 Vbeta primers and 13 Jbeta primers went into the PCR. Original processing notes: About 12 million of the roughly 80 million unique TCR beta chains counted in a later analysis were shared. The table came from immunoSEQ multiplex PCR; TCRdb's copy has only in-frame clones and leaves some out. The V and J calls and clone size were taken over from that table, and D and trimming were inferred from the DNA. The sample holds about 160,000 clones, 65% to 85% seen once. For this clone: Its antigen is unidentified. An end of the junction differs from the germline gene, which may be a read error.

Germline CDR1 and CDR2: SEHNR and FQNEAQ (reference sequence). The CDR3 runs to 16 residues. Study-level points and caveats: Later analysis identified about 15,000 TCR beta sequences associated with HLA alleles, using a false discovery rate threshold of 0.05. The authors confirmed in vitro that a few CMV-associated chains were specific for CMV antigens.

The chain carries TRBV7-9 and TRBJ1-3; D uncertain. Sequences were obtained from PBMCs. The clonotype was recovered from a male donor in good health and CMV-seropositive. CDR3 sequence (DNA): TGTTCCAGCAGCGGAATCGACACCTGGTCTGGAAACACCATATATTTT. Translated, it gives CSSSGIDTWSGNTIYF. The variable domain in full, with the rest retrieved from reference TRBV7-9 and TRBJ1-3, is DTGVSQNPRHKITKRGQNVTFRCDPISEHNRLYWYRQTLGQGPEFLTYFQNEAQLEKSRLLSDRFSAERPKGSFSTLEIQRTEQGDSAMYLCSSSGIDTWSGNTIYFGEGSWLTVV.